This T cell receptor beta chain was captured in a study of CD8+ T cells in alopecia areata. As concerns this clone: What it binds is unknown.

The treatment is: oral pan-JAK inhibitor, 5-10 mg twice daily. In each case, RNA was isolated and then reverse transcribed into cDNA as the sequencing template. The protocol was immunoSEQ multiplex PCR, while the TCRdb copy is restricted to in-frame clones and leaves out a portion. The repertoire consists of 110,000 or so clones, with 58% occurring once and the leading ten covering almost 30%. This CDR3 region has 13 residues. V lost 1 base and J lost 4, with 7 bases in between. Germline loops: CDR1 MNHEY, CDR2 SVGAGI. Study findings and constraints: Scalp clonality, along with expanded CD8+ clones among the top 100, was significantly decreased by tofacitinib. Compared with mice, patients displayed less clear TCR sharing, possibly for HLA-related reasons.

This clonotype was sampled from a human donor with alopecia areata. The input for sequencing was CD8+ T cells sorted from blood, taken at week 4, from a patient treated with tofacitinib. The chain links TRBV6-5 to TRBJ1-1; no clear D gene. CDR3 DNA: TGTGCCAGCAGTTACTTCGAGGGCACTGAAGCTTTCTTT. It specifies CASSYFEGTEAFF.